The rows below give T cell receptor beta chains drawn from one sample of a study of T cells after yellow fever vaccination. TCRdb reprocessed the 5' RACE reads via MiXCR and lists one record per CDR3 protein. The top ten hold more than 15% of the sample, which has hundreds of thousands of distinct CDR3 sequences, under 14% seen once. Sequenced here: PBMCs, sampled on the day of the first yellow fever vaccination. The receptors were sampled from a young man who received the YFV17D yellow fever vaccine. Both conserved end residues are part of each CDR3. The D gene is left open where the match is weak. A row's size may be missing; if present it is once, few, many or a size class.

TRBV20-1,.,.,TRBJ2-1,TGCAGTGCTACAACAGGAAACTCCTACAATGAGCAGTTCTTC,CSATTGNSYNEQFF
TRBV13,.,.,TRBJ1-6,TGTGCCAGCAGCTTAGGCCATCGGGGGGGCAGGTCCTATAATTCACCCCTCCACTTT,CASSLGHRGGRSYNSPLHF
TRBV29-1,few,.,TRBJ2-7,TGCAGCGTTGAGGGTCCCGGGGGCTACGAGCAGTACTTC,CSVEGPGGYEQYF
TRBV6-6,.,.,TRBJ1-2,TGTGCCAGCAACTCGAACTCTGGCTACACCTTC,CASNSNSGYTF
TRBV7-9,few,.,TRBJ1-3,TGTGCCAGCAGCTTAGCAGGAAGAGTTGGAAACACCATATATTTT,CASSLAGRVGNTIYF
TRBV9,.,TRBD1,TRBJ1-1,TGTGCCAGCAGCCCAGGGGGGTGGGAGGGTGAAGCTTTCTTT,CASSPGGWEGEAFF
TRBV4-1,.,.,TRBJ2-5,TGCGCCAGCAGCCGATTCCTTAGGGCCGGAGAGACCCAGTACTTC,CASSRFLRAGETQYF
TRBV29-1,.,.,TRBJ2-3,TGCAGCGTTGAAGGCGGTGACACTACTAGCACAGATACGCAGTATTTT,CSVEGGDTTSTDTQYF
TRBV6-5,.,.,TRBJ1-2,TGTGCCAGCAGTTACTCCGCTGAAAACTATGGCTACACCTTC,CASSYSAENYGYTF
TRBV4-3,.,.,TRBJ2-5,TGCGCCAGCAGCCAAGGGAACAGGGAAGAGACCCAGTACTTC,CASSQGNREETQYF
TRBV5-1,few,.,TRBJ2-7,TGCGCCAGCAGCCAAGGGTCTATCGAGCAGTACTTC,CASSQGSIEQYF
TRBV2,few,.,TRBJ1-2,TGTGCCAGCAGTGAAGCGTCCTATGGCTACACCTTC,CASSEASYGYTF
TRBV12-3/TRBV12-4,many,TRBD1,TRBJ2-1,TGTGCCAGCAGCCGGGACAGAAACAATGAGCAGTTCTTC,CASSRDRNNEQFF
TRBV30,.,TRBD1,TRBJ2-2,TGTGCCTGCACAGGGGCGCGGGACACCGGGGAGCTGTTTTTT,CACTGARDTGELFF
TRBV5-1,many,TRBD1,TRBJ2-2,TGCGCCAGCAGCTTACAGGGGACCGGGGAGCTGTTTTTT,CASSLQGTGELFF
TRBV5-1,.,.,TRBJ1-2,TGCGCCAGCAGCTTGGCCGGTAGCATTTGGGCGGGCTACACCTTC,CASSLAGSIWAGYTF
TRBV7-9,many,.,TRBJ2-3,TGTGCCAGCAGCGGACGGCGTCCCGTAATCAGGGATACGCAGTATTTT,CASSGRRPVIRDTQYF
TRBV9,few,.,TRBJ1-2,TGTGCCAGCAGCGTAGCCGGGACGGTTGGTTTGAATGGCTACACCTTC,CASSVAGTVGLNGYTF
TRBV5-1,.,TRBD2,TRBJ2-3,TGCGCCAGCAGCTTTCGACTAGCGGGGTTCACAGATACGCAGTATTTT,CASSFRLAGFTDTQYF
TRBV5-5,few,.,TRBJ1-1,TGTGCCAGCAGACCAACCCCAGAGGCTGAAGCTTTCTTT,CASRPTPEAEAFF
TRBV20-1,many,TRBD1,TRBJ1-6,TGCAGTGCTAGCGAACCGGGACAGGGAAGGTCACCCCTCCACTTT,CSASEPGQGRSPLHF
TRBV6-7,.,.,TRBJ2-7,TGTGCCTGCAGTTTAGAGGTGGCAGGGCGGGTGCTTACGAACGAGCAGTACTTC,CACSLEVAGRVLTNEQYF
TRBV7-9,.,.,TRBJ1-4,TGTGCCAGCAGTTTTGCCCCTGCAACTAATGAAAAACTGTTTTTT,CASSFAPATNEKLFF
TRBV20-1,.,TRBD1,TRBJ1-6,TGCAGTGCTAGACTAGGACAGGGCCTCTCACCCCTCCACTTT,CSARLGQGLSPLHF
TRBV7-9,few,TRBD2,TRBJ2-3,TGTGCCAGCAGCTTAGGACTAGCCCCTAGCACAGATACGCAGTATTTT,CASSLGLAPSTDTQYF
TRBV12-3/TRBV12-4,.,.,TRBJ1-5,TGTGCCAGCAGCCCAATTAGTATGAATCAGCCCCAGCATTTT,CASSPISMNQPQHF
TRBV5-1,.,.,TRBJ2-4,TGCGCCAGCAGCTTGGAAGTTTCTCGGGGGATTCAGTACTTC,CASSLEVSRGIQYF
TRBV4-3,.,.,TRBJ2-3,TGCGCCAGCAGCCAAGGTGGTCACAGCCGCTTGACAGATACGCAGTATTTT,CASSQGGHSRLTDTQYF
TRBV4-3,few,TRBD2,TRBJ2-2,TGCGCCAGCAGCCAGGGGCCGAGCGGGGGGGCCAACACCGGGGAGCTGTTTTTT,CASSQGPSGGANTGELFF
TRBV4-3,.,.,TRBJ1-1,TGCGCCAGCAGCCAAGACCCGACCCTCCGGAACACTGAAGCTTTCTTT,CASSQDPTLRNTEAFF
TRBV12-3/TRBV12-4,few,TRBD2,TRBJ2-2,TGTGCCAGCAGTCCGTTTAGCGGGGACAACACCGGGGAGCTGTTTTTT,CASSPFSGDNTGELFF
TRBV5-1,.,.,TRBJ1-1,TGCGCCAGCAGCTCCGAACCAAACACTGAAGCTTTCTTT,CASSSEPNTEAFF
TRBV5-4,.,TRBD2,TRBJ2-3,TGTGCCAGCAGCATCCGACTAGCGGGGGGATCAGATACGCAGTATTTT,CASSIRLAGGSDTQYF
TRBV10-3,.,.,TRBJ1-1,TGTGCCATCAGTGCGGACCTCGGGTACACTGAAGCTTTCTTT,CAISADLGYTEAFF
TRBV5-1,many,.,TRBJ2-3,TGCGCCAGCAGCTTGGACAGAACAGATACGCAGTATTTT,CASSLDRTDTQYF
TRBV5-6,.,.,TRBJ1-1,TGTGCCAGCAGCTTGGCCGACAGGAACACTGAAGCTTTCTTT,CASSLADRNTEAFF
TRBV5-1,many,.,TRBJ1-2,TGCGCCAGCAGCGGGCTTCGGGACGGCTATGGCTACACCTTC,CASSGLRDGYGYTF
TRBV12-5,.,TRBD1,TRBJ2-7,TGTGCTAGTGGCCAAGGGACAGGGGGTTATCGCGAGCAGTACTTC,CASGQGTGGYREQYF
TRBV4-1,few,TRBD2,TRBJ2-1,TGCGCCAGCAGCCAAGATCCACTGGCGGGGGGGATCCATGAGCAGTTCTTC,CASSQDPLAGGIHEQFF
TRBV6-2/TRBV6-3,.,.,TRBJ2-7,TGTGCCAGCGCGGCAGGGTCCCACGAGCAGTACTTC,CASAAGSHEQYF
TRBV7-3,few,TRBD1,TRBJ1-1,TGTGCCAGCAGCTCAGGGGGACAGGGGGCCTCGGAAGCTTTCTTT,CASSSGGQGASEAFF